This paragraph covers one T cell receptor (beta chain) sequence. Antigen: not known. This entry belongs to a study of cytomegalovirus exposure and HLA in healthy donors. Study overall: Roughly 180 million T cells yielded 117 million unique TCR beta sequences, as an earlier analysis found.

The CDR3 spans 18 residues. CDR1 is MGHRA, CDR2 YSYEKL, per germline. After removal of 3 bases from V and 6 bases from J, the junction contained 14 bases not matched to a gene. Study-level results: It was shown in a later analysis that HLA-associated TCR beta chains were more clonally expanded than other, equally common chains. TCR beta sequences numbering roughly 18,000 were associated with HLA alleles at 0.05 false discovery rate in a later analysis.

Whereas donors were nominally healthy upon sampling, unrecorded immune exposures were probable. PCR employed 60 Vbeta and 13 Jbeta primers. Method: immunoSEQ multiplex PCR; TCRdb's copy keeps in-frame clones and lacks some. The repertoire has 190,000 or so clones, 79% of them found once; the top ten carry more than 1.5%. The V and J genes are TRBV4-1 and TRBJ1-6; 7 bases line up with TRBD1. The receptor was isolated from a girl aged 5-17 years in good health and CMV-seropositive. The sequencing input was PBMCs. The CDR3 DNA sequence: TGCGCCAGCAGCCACCCAACCGGGAGGGGGCAGGCTAATTCACCCCTCCACTTT. Translation: CASSHPTGRGQANSPLHF.